This T cell receptor beta chain was sequenced in a study of T cell repertoires in cytomegalovirus infection (dated by TCRdb to between 2018 and 2021). For the wider study: Donor HLA type was relevant to the analysis, because carriage of CMV infection together with the matching HLA type was indicated by public TCR beta signatures.

What the research found in general, with its limitations: In both this cohort and an independent roughly 350-donor cohort, the cumulative frequency of public TCR beta family members distinguished carriers of CMV infection plus the relevant HLA type. The ex vivo response was dominated by HLA-C-restricted CMV-specific TCR beta clonotypes, which also provided the single most frequent clonotype in two of eight donors.

Remarks on this clonotype: Which antigen it targets is not known. No clone much larger than this one lies a single base away; base qualities are absent.

The V and J ends are trimmed by 8 bases and 4 bases, leaving 11 bases between them. Including the terminal cysteine and phenylalanine, the CDR3 comprises 12 residues. CDR3 DNA only is kept here, 36 bases in frame from base 1. CDR1 and CDR2 are drawn from the germline V gene: ENHRY, SYGVKD. Sequencing took place on an Illumina HiSeq 1500. Using fastp at Q25 and MiXCR, TCRdb reprocessed the public reads and kept productive beta chains. Rows matching on CDR3 protein sequence are summarized as one entry with the most common DNA and genes. The sample data list 250,000 or so distinct CDR3 sequences, and roughly 12% of these were observed just once. The top ten clonotypes cover 1.5% to 2% of the sample.

The chain is made from TRBV10-3 and TRBJ1-2; the D region possibly corresponds to TRBD1 (6 bases align). The TCR comes from a human donor in good health (CMV status not recorded). Some clones in this sample may be carry-over from other donors' samples. What was sequenced was PBMCs. The nucleotide sequence reads TGTGCCATCGGGCGGACAGCCTATGGCTACACCTTC. It is translated as CAIGRTAYGYTF.